Below are 16 T cell receptor beta chains sequenced from a single sample in a study of TIL therapy for anti-PD-1-resistant metastatic lung cancer. Time point described: pre-treatment sample, taken before nivolumab and TIL therapy. The tumor samples were excised metastases, mostly pleural nodules or supraclavicular lymph nodes. Sequencing used immunoSEQ v3. Profiled with immunoSEQ multiplex PCR; TCRdb holds only in-frame clones, not every one. The repertoire holds around 9,000 clones, more than 70% seen once, with around 10% in the top ten. The sequencing used tumor tissue, collected at baseline. Every receptor here comes from a person aged 25 to 80 with non-small cell lung cancer.

This clone was recorded only once. V is TRBV7-8 and J is TRBJ2-1; 9 nucleotides line up with TRBD1. With 4 bases clipped from V and 6 bases from J, the junction kept 4 bases outside the gene matches. Germline-derived CDR1 and CDR2 are SGHVS and FQNEAQ. CDR3 length equals 14 residues. The CDR3 protein is CASSSQGQGNEQFF. CDR3 nucleotides: TGTGCCAGCAGCTCACAGGGACAGGGCAATGAGCAGTTCTTC.

V gene TRBV7-2 combines with J gene TRBJ2-5, with unresolved D. Germline values: CDR1 SGHTA, CDR2 FQGNSA. The CDR3 is 16 amino acids. The V end was cut by 0 bases, the J end by 1 base, with 12 bases between. The CDR3 sequence: CASSLAIGGSQETQYF. The CDR3 bases are TGTGCCAGCAGCTTAGCGATTGGTGGCAGCCAAGAGACCCAGTACTTC.

This clone was detected only once. V usage is TRBV6-6 and J usage is TRBJ1-1, with D possibly matching TRBD1 (6 bases). Trimming removed 0 bases from V and 1 base from J, with 9 bases in between. The CDR3 spans 15 residues. Looked up from germline, CDR1 is MNHNY and CDR2 is SVGAGI (reference sequence). The CDR3 sequence: CASSYSGTTNTEAFF. For the CDR3, the DNA is TGTGCCAGCAGTTACTCGGGGACAACGAACACTGAAGCTTTCTTT.

The chain links TRBV16 to TRBJ1-1; D is uncertain. With 4 bases removed from V and 3 bases from J, the gap between germline ends came to 9 bases. The CDR3 is made up of 13 amino acids. Germline loops: CDR1 KGHSY, CDR2 FQNENV. As DNA, the CDR3 is TGTGCCAGCAGCCCACAGCGGTACACTGAAGCTTTCTTT. Translation gives CASSPQRYTEAFF.

The chain has TRBV6-4 and TRBJ2-3; no reliable D call. The CDR3 runs 15 residues. The V end was cut by 0 bases, the J end by 0 bases, with 7 bases between. CDR1 is MRHNA and CDR2 is SNTAGT in the germline V gene. The CDR3 is CASSDSGGSTDTQYF. CDR3 bases: TGTGCCAGCAGTGACTCTGGCGGTAGCACAGATACGCAGTATTTT.

The chain carries TRBV2 and TRBJ2-3; 9 positions match TRBD1. There are 17 residues in the CDR3. V lost 8 bases to trimming and J lost 0 bases; unmatched junction nucleotides: 12. Germline V gene data show CDR1 as SNHLY and CDR2 as FYNNEI. Here the CDR3 reads CASLFTGQGSSTDTQYF. The DNA for the CDR3 is TGTGCCAGCCTTTTTACGGGACAGGGCTCTAGCACAGATACGCAGTATTTT. The full variable domain, with the rest looked up from reference TRBV2 and TRBJ2-3, is EPEVTQTPSHQVTQMGQEVILRCVPISNHLYFYWYRQILGQKVEFLVSFYNNEISEKSEIFDDQFSVERPDGSNFTLKIRSTKLEDSAMYFCASLFTGQGSSTDTQYFGPGTRLTVL.

The rearrangement joins TRBV9 to TRBJ2-3; 8 bases agree with TRBD2. Trimming took 3 bases from V and 2 from J; bases not matched to a gene: 8. Germline V gene data show CDR1 as SGDLS and CDR2 as YYNGEE. The CDR3 covers 16 residues. This CDR3 reads CASSAWDGRATDTQYF. The CDR3 coding sequence is TGTGCCAGCAGCGCGTGGGACGGGAGGGCCACAGATACGCAGTATTTT.

The chain carries TRBV4-3 and TRBJ2-6; D uncertain. There are 17 residues in the CDR3. CDR1 and CDR2 from the germline V gene are LGHNA and YSLEER. Trimming took 3 bases from V and 4 from J, leaving 16 bases between them. The CDR3, as DNA: TGCGCCAGCAGCCAGGGCCCCACGTCTGAGGGGGCCAACGTCCTGACTTTC. This sequence encodes CASSQGPTSEGANVLTF.

Here the CDR3 DNA reads TGTGCCAGCAGATTCGGGGTATACAATGGCGAGCAGTACTTC. Protein: CASRFGVYNGEQYF. The rearrangement joins TRBV6-1 to TRBJ2-5; D is possibly TRBD2 (5 bases). The J call may be faulty, since TRBJ2-7 better matches the DNA end. The CDR3 is made up of 14 amino acids. Germline V gene sequence: CDR1 MNHNS, CDR2 SASEGT.

The rearrangement links TRBV9 to TRBJ1-5; D unresolved. CDR1 is SGDLS and CDR2 is YYNGEE in the germline V gene. V was shortened by 0 bases and J by 0 bases, with 4 bases between the two germline ends. The CDR3 sequence is 14 residues long. CDR3: CASSVGYSNQPQHF. CDR3 coding DNA: TGTGCCAGCAGCGTAGGCTATAGCAATCAGCCCCAGCATTTT.

The chain is built from TRBV28 and TRBJ2-3, with 7 bases aligning to TRBD1. J gave up 2 bases and V 5 bases, and 7 bases lay outside the gene matches. Germline loops: CDR1 MDHEN, CDR2 SYDVKM. The CDR3 is 15 amino acids. The CDR3: CASSLGQTSTDTQYF. For the CDR3, the DNA is TGTGCCAGCAGTCTGGGACAGACATCCACAGATACGCAGTATTTT.

Judged by abundance, this clone is medium-sized (0.01 to 0.1%). The chain uses TRBV5-1 and TRBJ1-2, with TRBD1 matching over 7 bases. This CDR3 spans 15 amino acids. The V and J ends lost 2 bases and 6 bases, in that order; junction bases with no gene match: 10. Germline V CDR1 and CDR2: SGHRS, YFSETQ. CDR3 sequence (DNA): TGCGCCAGCAGCTTATCGAGAACAGGGGATCATGGCTACACCTTC. This translates into CASSLSRTGDHGYTF.

V is TRBV7-2 and J is TRBJ2-1, with TRBD2 as a possible D gene (5 bases). This CDR3 is built from 15 residues. Per germline, CDR1 SGHTA and CDR2 FQGNSA. Trimming pared 1 base from V and 7 bases from J, leaving 14 bases between. This CDR3 is CASSLGAAPRNEQFF. The CDR3 nucleotides read TGTGCCAGCAGCTTAGGAGCGGCCCCTAGGAATGAGCAGTTCTTC.

The CDR3 DNA follows: TGTGCCTGGATCCCAGGAGGGAGCTCCTATAATTCACCCCTCCACTTT. It is translated as CAWIPGGSSYNSPLHF. The chain has TRBV30 and TRBJ1-6; D unresolved. Between the trimmed V and J ends, which lost 4 bases and 0 bases, there was a span of 13 bases. Germline V CDR1 and CDR2: GTSNPN, SVGIG (reference sequence). The CDR3 runs 16 residues.

CDR3 in amino acids: CASSVSGTGAYGYTF. The CDR3 coding sequence is TGTGCCAGCAGCGTGTCCGGGACAGGGGCCTATGGCTACACCTTC. This chain joins TRBV7-2 and TRBJ1-2; 10 bases line up with TRBD1. The junction had 7 bases not matched to a gene; V was cut back by 5 bases and J by 4 bases. Germline CDR1 and CDR2: SGHTA and FQGNSA. The CDR3 covers 15 residues.

There are a few counts of this clone. V gene TRBV4-3 combines with J gene TRBJ2-3; tentatively, D is TRBD2 (6 bases). This CDR3 region has 17 residues. Trimming stripped 2 bases from V and 2 bases from J, with 17 bases between. The germline V gene has CDR1 LGHNA and CDR2 YSLEER. The CDR3 loop is CASSQLLSGGNTDTQYF. CDR3 coding DNA: TGCGCCAGCAGCCAACTACTTAGCGGCGGCAACACAGATACGCAGTATTTT.